The 21 T cell receptor beta chains listed next were all sequenced from one sample in a study of cytotoxic CD8 clonotypes in ibrutinib-treated CLL. Some clones are missing from TCRdb's copy, which holds only in-frame ones; the method was immunoSEQ multiplex PCR. The sample holds about 68,000 clones, 90% seen once. Sequences were derived from PBMCs, sampled after 12 months of ibrutinib treatment. Receptors originate from a human donor with chronic lymphocytic leukemia.

J is TRBJ1-5 and V is TRBV4-1; TRBD1 matches 7 bases. The CDR3 spans 15 residues. V shed 6 bases, J shed 3 bases, and the junction held 8 bases outside the gene matches. The germline gives CDR1 MGHRA, CDR2 YSYEKL. The CDR3 DNA follows: TGCGCCAGCAGAAACACAGGGGAATACAATCAGCCCCAGCATTTT. Translated: CASRNTGEYNQPQHF.

The J gene is TRBJ2-6, the V gene TRBV15; D might be TRBD2 (5 bases). Germline-derived CDR1 and CDR2 are LNHNV and YYDKDF (reference sequence). CDR3 length equals 19 residues. Trimming stripped 0 bases from V and 3 bases from J, with 18 bases between. The CDR3 DNA reads as TGTGCCACCAGCAGAGAGAGGGCGCTTGTAGTCGGTGGGGCCAACGTCCTGACTTTC. Translated: CATSRERALVVGGANVLTF.

CDR3 loop: CASTQGRGRYNEQFF. The CDR3 coding sequence is TGTGCCAGCACCCAGGGTAGGGGTAGGTACAATGAGCAGTTCTTC. The chain has TRBV28 and TRBJ2-1, with D possibly being TRBD1 (5 bases). The CDR3 is 15 amino acids. From germline, CDR1 is MDHEN and CDR2 SYDVKM. Trimming stripped 7 bases from V and 4 bases from J, with 17 bases between. Complete variable domain (other parts from reference TRBV28 and TRBJ2-1): DVKVTQSSRYLVKRTGEKVFLECVQDMDHENMFWYRQDPGLGLRLIYFSYDVKMKEKGDIPEGYSVSREKKERFSLILESASTNQTSMYLCASTQGRGRYNEQFFGPGTRLTVL.

This chain links TRBV5-6 with TRBJ2-5; D remains ambiguous. The CDR3 loop spans 11 amino acids. Deletions cut 0 bases from V and 7 bases from J, with 4 bases between. Germline V CDR1 and CDR2: SGHDT, YYEEEE. This CDR3 reads CASSLGGTQYF. CDR3 nucleotides: TGTGCCAGCAGCTTGGGAGGGACCCAGTACTTC. Supplemented by reference TRBV5-6 and TRBJ2-5, the full variable domain reads DAGVTQSPTHLIKTRGQQVTLRCSPKSGHDTVSWYQQALGQGPQFIFQYYEEEERQRGNFPDRFSGHQFPNYSSELNVNALLLGDSALYLCASSLGGTQYFGPGTRLLVL.

V gene TRBV29-1 combines with J gene TRBJ1-1; tentatively, D is TRBD1 (6 bases). The ends were cut back, 4 bases at V and 4 bases at J, with 22 bases in the middle. The CDR3 length is 16 residues. Germline V gene data show CDR1 as SQVTM and CDR2 as ANQGSEA. The CDR3 reads CSVADSRVVGGTEAFF. The CDR3 DNA reads as TGCAGCGTTGCGGATTCCAGGGTTGTAGGGGGCACTGAAGCTTTCTTT.

The gene calls are TRBV15 and TRBJ2-5; weak D call: TRBD2 (6 bases). CDR1 and CDR2 (germline): LNHNV, YYDKDF (reference sequence). The CDR3 length is 15 residues. Trimming took 0 bases from V and 2 from J, leaving 10 bases between them. CDR3 sequence (DNA): TGTGCCACCAGCAGAGATCGGCGGGGACAAGAGACCCAGTACTTC. This sequence encodes CATSRDRRGQETQYF.

The chain recombines TRBV6-5 with TRBJ2-7; D is unclear. Germline lookup yields CDR1 MNHEY and CDR2 SVGAGI. Deletions cut 0 bases from V and 3 bases from J, with 15 bases between. This CDR3 has 16 residues. The CDR3 nucleotides read TGTGCCAGCAGTTACTCCCAGCCGTCGAATTACTACGAGCAGTACTTC. Protein: CASSYSQPSNYYEQYF.

The V call is TRBV29-1, the J call TRBJ2-7; possibly TRBD1 for D (6 bases). Germline CDR1 and CDR2: SQVTM and ANQGSEA. The ends were cut back, 1 base at V and 6 bases at J, with 19 bases in the middle. The CDR3 is made up of 15 amino acids. The CDR3 nucleotides are TGCAGCGTTGAAGGCCCGACAGGTCCGGGGCCCGAGCAGTACTTC. This sequence encodes CSVEGPTGPGPEQYF.

This chain uses TRBV29-1 with TRBJ2-7; 7 bases map to TRBD2. Germline-derived CDR1 and CDR2 are SQVTM and ANQGSEA. The ends lost 6 bases at V and 5 bases at J; junction bases unmatched: 19. There are 16 residues in the CDR3. The CDR3 DNA is TGCAGCGTCAGCCTGGGGGGAACCGGGGAGGGGAACGAGCAGTACTTC. Protein: CSVSLGGTGEGNEQYF.

This clone was counted once. The chain has TRBV11-1 and TRBJ2-7, with 8 bases matching TRBD2. The CDR3 sequence is 15 residues long. Per the germline V gene, CDR1 is SGHAT and CDR2 is FQDESV (reference sequence). Trimming cost V 0 bases and J 5 bases; bases outside gene matches: 6. CDR3 nucleotides: TGTGCCAGCAGCTTAGCTCAGCGGGAGATTGACGAGCAGTACTTC. Its translation is CASSLAQREIDEQYF.

V gene TRBV18 combines with J gene TRBJ1-1; weak D call: TRBD1 (6 bases). Germline lookup yields CDR1 KGHSH and CDR2 LQKENI. This CDR3 comprises 14 residues. V lost 5 bases and J lost 2, with 12 bases in between. The CDR3 loop reads CASSTRTDNTEAFF. In nucleotides, the CDR3 is TGTGCCAGCTCAACTAGGACAGACAACACTGAAGCTTTCTTT.

CDR3 coding DNA: TGTGCCAGCAGCGGAGGAGGGACTAGCGGACGATACAATGAGCAGTTCTTC. This gives the protein CASSGGGTSGRYNEQFF. The chain uses TRBV11-2 and TRBJ2-1; 11 nucleotides line up with TRBD2. The CDR3 is made up of 17 amino acids. Trimming took 5 bases from V and 4 from J; bases not matched to a gene: 10. The V gene's germline CDR1 is SGHAT and CDR2 FQNNGV.

This clone was observed once. The gene calls are TRBV15 and TRBJ1-1; perhaps TRBD1 as D (5 bases). CDR1 is LNHNV and CDR2 is YYDKDF in the germline V gene (reference sequence). The CDR3 sequence is 13 residues long. Deletions cut 7 bases from V and 2 bases from J, with 11 bases between. The CDR3 nucleotides read TGTGCCACCATGACAGTCACAAACACTGAAGCTTTCTTT. This codes for CATMTVTNTEAFF.

This clone has a single count. The genes are TRBV7-2 and TRBJ1-2, with unresolved D. The V end lost 8 bases, the J end lost 2 bases, and 18 bases lay between the germline ends. Germline CDR1 reads SGHTA; CDR2 reads FQGNSA. This CDR3 spans 15 amino acids. CDR3 DNA: TGTGCCAGCGGGCGAGCGGTCCAGTCGAACTATGGCTACACCTTC. Its translation: CASGRAVQSNYGYTF. Together with reference TRBV7-2 and TRBJ1-2, the CDR3 gives the full variable domain: GAGVSQSPSNKVTEKGKDVELRCDPISGHTALYWYRQSLGQGLEFLIYFQGNSAPDKSGLPSDRFSAERTGGSVSTLTIQRTQQEDSAVYLCASGRAVQSNYGYTFGSGTRLTVV.

The V and J genes are TRBV27 and TRBJ2-3; possible D gene TRBD1, 6 bases. The CDR3 sequence is 15 residues long. The germline V gene encodes CDR1 MNHEY and CDR2 SMNVEV (reference sequence). Deletions cut 1 base from V and 2 bases from J, with 10 bases between. In DNA form, the CDR3 reads TGTGCCAGCAGTTTATTGGCAGGGGCCACAGATACGCAGTATTTT. Amino acids: CASSLLAGATDTQYF.

The J gene is TRBJ1-1, the V gene TRBV13; D unclear. V shed 1 base and J shed 1 base, with 7 bases lying between them. The CDR3 covers 14 residues. Germline CDR1 is PRHDT and CDR2 is FYEKMQ (reference sequence). The CDR3 sequence: CASSLADGNTEAFF. Written as DNA, the CDR3 is TGTGCCAGCAGCTTAGCGGACGGGAACACTGAAGCTTTCTTT. The full variable domain, completed using reference TRBV13 and TRBJ1-1, is AAGVIQSPRHLIKEKRETATLKCYPIPRHDTVYWYQQGPGQDPQFLISFYEKMQSDKGSIPDRFSAQQFSDYHSELNMSSLELGDSALYFCASSLADGNTEAFFGQGTRLTVV.

This chain joins TRBV2 and TRBJ1-6; 7 bases fit TRBD1. The germline CDR1 and CDR2 sequences are SNHLY and FYNNEI. V was pared by 2 bases and J by 7 bases, with 8 bases of the junction left unmatched. The CDR3 is made up of 16 amino acids. In DNA, the CDR3 is TGTGCCAGCAGTGAAACGACAGGGTCACCAAATTCACCCCTCCACTTT. Protein product: CASSETTGSPNSPLHF.

The CDR3 loop reads CASSLSGRAVTGELFF. CDR3 nucleotide sequence: TGTGCCAGCAGTTTAAGCGGGAGGGCGGTCACCGGGGAGCTGTTTTTT. The rearrangement links TRBV27 to TRBJ2-2; 10 bases agree with TRBD2. Germline V gene data show CDR1 as MNHEY and CDR2 as SMNVEV (reference sequence). The CDR3 has 16 residues. J lost 4 bases, V lost 2 bases, and 4 bases had no gene match.

This clone was counted a single time. V usage is TRBV5-6 and J usage is TRBJ1-3; D gene unclear. Germline loops: CDR1 SGHDT, CDR2 YYEEEE. This CDR3 region has 14 residues. Trimming stripped 0 bases from V and 4 bases from J, with 8 bases between. In nucleotides, the CDR3 is TGTGCCAGCAGCTTGGGATCAACAGGAAACACCATATATTTT. This sequence encodes CASSLGSTGNTIYF.

The genes are TRBV19 and TRBJ2-7, with 7 bases aligning to TRBD2. V shed 3 bases and J 4 bases; nucleotides not matched to a gene: 6. Germline V CDR1 and CDR2: LNHDA, SQIVND (reference sequence). The CDR3 extends over 14 amino acids. CDR3 protein: CASSMVGGSYEQYF. CDR3 bases: TGTGCCAGTAGTATGGTGGGAGGGTCGTACGAGCAGTACTTC.

The chain uses TRBV5-1 and TRBJ1-4; no firm D call. With 5 bases removed from V and 3 bases from J, the gap between germline ends came to 11 bases. Germline CDR1 reads SGHRS; CDR2 reads YFSETQ. The CDR3 length is 14 residues. CDR3: CASRGGGANEKLFF. In DNA, the CDR3 is TGCGCCAGCAGGGGCGGCGGCGCTAATGAAAAACTGTTTTTT.